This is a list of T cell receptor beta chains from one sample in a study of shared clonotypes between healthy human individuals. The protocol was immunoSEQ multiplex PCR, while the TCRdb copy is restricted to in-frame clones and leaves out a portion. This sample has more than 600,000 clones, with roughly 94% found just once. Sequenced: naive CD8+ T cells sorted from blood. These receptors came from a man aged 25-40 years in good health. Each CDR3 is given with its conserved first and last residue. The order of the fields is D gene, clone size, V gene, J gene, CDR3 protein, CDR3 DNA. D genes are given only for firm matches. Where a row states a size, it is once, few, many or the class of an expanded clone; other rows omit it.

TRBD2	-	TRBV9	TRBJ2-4	CASSPGLAGGIGNIQYF	TGTGCCAGCAGCCCGGGACTAGCGGGAGGGATCGGAAACATTCAGTACTTC
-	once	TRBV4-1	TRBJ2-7	CASSQDGSGVTGEQYF	TGCGCCAGCAGCCAAGATGGGTCTGGGGTGACAGGTGAGCAGTACTTC
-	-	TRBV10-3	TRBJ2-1	CAAGAAGSPYNEQFF	TGTGCCGCCGGCGCGGCAGGGTCCCCCTACAATGAGCAGTTCTTC
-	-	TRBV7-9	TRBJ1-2	CASSFDSGINYGYTF	TGTGCCAGCAGCTTTGATTCGGGGATTAACTATGGCTACACCTTC
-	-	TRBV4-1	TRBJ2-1	CASSQDGGGPQPSNEQFF	TGCGCCAGCAGCCAAGATGGGGGCGGGCCCCAACCTTCCAATGAGCAGTTCTTC
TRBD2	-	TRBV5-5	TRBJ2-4	CASNSGRGGDIQYF	TGTGCCAGCAATAGCGGGAGAGGGGGAGACATTCAGTACTTC
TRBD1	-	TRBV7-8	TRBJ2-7	CASSDWTGVPYEQYF	TGTGCCAGCAGCGATTGGACAGGGGTCCCCTACGAGCAGTACTTC
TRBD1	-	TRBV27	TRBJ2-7	CASGQGSYEQYF	TGTGCCAGCGGACAGGGGTCCTACGAGCAGTACTTC
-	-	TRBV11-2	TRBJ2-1	CASSLDDIGNYNEQFF	TGTGCCAGCAGCTTAGATGATATCGGGAATTACAATGAGCAGTTCTTC
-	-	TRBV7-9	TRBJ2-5	CASSLERHYQETQYF	TGTGCCAGCAGCTTAGAGCGACATTACCAAGAGACCCAGTACTTC
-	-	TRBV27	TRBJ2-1	CASYSAGSSYNEQFF	TGTGCCAGCTACTCCGCGGGGAGCTCCTACAATGAGCAGTTCTTC
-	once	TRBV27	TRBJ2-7	CASGMGFTYEQYF	TGTGCCAGCGGGATGGGGTTTACCTACGAGCAGTACTTC
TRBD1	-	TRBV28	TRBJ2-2	CASVLGTGGTGELFF	TGTGCCAGCGTACTTGGGACAGGGGGAACCGGGGAGCTGTTTTTT
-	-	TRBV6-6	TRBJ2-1	CASSYSGSWGEQFF	TGTGCCAGCAGTTACTCAGGCAGTTGGGGGGAGCAGTTCTTC
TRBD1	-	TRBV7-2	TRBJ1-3	CASSPTGAGNTIYF	TGTGCCAGCAGCCCCACAGGGGCTGGAAACACCATATATTTT
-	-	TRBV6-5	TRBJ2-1	CASSYAAYSYNEQFF	TGTGCCAGCAGTTATGCGGCTTACTCCTACAATGAGCAGTTCTTC
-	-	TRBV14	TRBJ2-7	CASSQVKGVYEQYF	TGTGCCAGCAGCCAAGTAAAGGGGGTTTACGAGCAGTACTTC
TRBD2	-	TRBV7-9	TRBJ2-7	CASSPSGSPYEQYF	TGTGCCAGCAGCCCTAGCGGGTCTCCCTACGAGCAGTACTTC
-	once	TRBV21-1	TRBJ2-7	CAQHVASGEQYF	TGTGCCCAGCACGTAGCGTCAGGCGAGCAGTACTTC
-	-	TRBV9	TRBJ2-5	CASSVEWDTLRATQYF	TGTGCCAGCAGCGTAGAATGGGACACCCTCCGAGCGACCCAGTACTTC
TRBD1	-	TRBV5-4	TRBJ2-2	CASSPVDRVGTGELFF	TGTGCCAGCAGCCCCGTCGACAGGGTAGGCACCGGGGAGCTGTTTTTT
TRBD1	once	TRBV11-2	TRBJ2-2	CASSLPERGPSTGELFF	TGTGCCAGCAGCTTACCCGAGAGGGGGCCGAGCACCGGGGAGCTGTTTTTT
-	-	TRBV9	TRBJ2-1	CASSVRLVDYNEQFF	TGTGCCAGCAGCGTGAGGCTCGTCGATTACAATGAGCAGTTCTTC
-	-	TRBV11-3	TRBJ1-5	CASSLEGYSNQPQHF	TGTGCCAGCAGCTTAGAGGGTTATAGCAATCAGCCCCAGCATTTT
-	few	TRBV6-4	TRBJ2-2	CASSPGEFANTGELFF	TGTGCCAGCTCCCCAGGGGAGTTCGCGAACACCGGGGAGCTGTTTTTT
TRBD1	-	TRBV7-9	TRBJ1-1	CASSRRDRLGTEAFF	TGTGCCAGCAGCCGACGGGACAGGCTGGGCACTGAAGCTTTCTTT
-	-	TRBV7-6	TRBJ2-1	CASSFEEASGAEQFF	TGTGCCAGCAGCTTCGAGGAGGCATCGGGGGCTGAGCAGTTCTTC
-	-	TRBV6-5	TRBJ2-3	CASSYLAGDSTDTQYF	TGTGCCAGCAGTTACCTCGCCGGGGACAGCACAGATACGCAGTATTTT
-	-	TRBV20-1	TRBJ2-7	CSASSGYEQYF	TGCAGTGCTAGCTCAGGCTACGAGCAGTACTTC
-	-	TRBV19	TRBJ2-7	CASSIEGAGVRNEQYF	TGTGCCAGTAGTATAGAAGGGGCAGGGGTTCGGAACGAGCAGTACTTC
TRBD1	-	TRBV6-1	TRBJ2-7	CASRETGGNEQYF	TGTGCCAGCAGAGAGACAGGGGGCAACGAGCAGTACTTC
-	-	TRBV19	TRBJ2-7	CASSIVADYEQYF	TGTGCCAGTAGTATTGTAGCGGACTACGAGCAGTACTTC
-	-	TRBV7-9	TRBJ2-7	CASSLGFGSGSYEQYF	TGTGCCAGCAGCTTAGGCTTCGGGTCGGGTTCCTACGAGCAGTACTTC
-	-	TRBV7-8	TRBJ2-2	CASSSSRQEHTGELFF	TGTGCCAGCAGCTCGTCACGTCAGGAACATACCGGGGAGCTGTTTTTT
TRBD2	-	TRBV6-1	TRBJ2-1	CASRKGGSLNEQFF	TGTGCCAGCCGGAAGGGCGGGAGCCTCAATGAGCAGTTCTTC
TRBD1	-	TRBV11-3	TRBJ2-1	CASSLEPGQFNEQFF	TGTGCCAGCAGCTTAGAACCGGGACAGTTCAATGAGCAGTTCTTC
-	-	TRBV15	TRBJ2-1	CATSRSSDNEQFF	TGTGCCACCAGCAGAAGTAGTGACAATGAGCAGTTCTTC
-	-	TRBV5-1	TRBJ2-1	CASSLEPPGAYNEQFF	TGCGCCAGCAGCTTGGAACCCCCAGGGGCCTACAATGAGCAGTTCTTC
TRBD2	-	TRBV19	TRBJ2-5	CASSFGLAGGETQYF	TGTGCCAGTAGTTTTGGACTAGCGGGAGGAGAGACCCAGTACTTC
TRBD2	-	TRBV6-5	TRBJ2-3	CASSYGLAGGDTQYF	TGTGCCAGCAGTTACGGGCTAGCGGGAGGGGATACGCAGTATTTT
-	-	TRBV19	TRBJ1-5	CASVQPGEFQPQHF	TGTGCCAGTGTACAGCCAGGGGAGTTTCAGCCCCAGCATTTT
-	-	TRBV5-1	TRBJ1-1	CASSFRAGNTEAFF	TGCGCCAGCAGCTTTAGGGCCGGGAACACTGAAGCTTTCTTT